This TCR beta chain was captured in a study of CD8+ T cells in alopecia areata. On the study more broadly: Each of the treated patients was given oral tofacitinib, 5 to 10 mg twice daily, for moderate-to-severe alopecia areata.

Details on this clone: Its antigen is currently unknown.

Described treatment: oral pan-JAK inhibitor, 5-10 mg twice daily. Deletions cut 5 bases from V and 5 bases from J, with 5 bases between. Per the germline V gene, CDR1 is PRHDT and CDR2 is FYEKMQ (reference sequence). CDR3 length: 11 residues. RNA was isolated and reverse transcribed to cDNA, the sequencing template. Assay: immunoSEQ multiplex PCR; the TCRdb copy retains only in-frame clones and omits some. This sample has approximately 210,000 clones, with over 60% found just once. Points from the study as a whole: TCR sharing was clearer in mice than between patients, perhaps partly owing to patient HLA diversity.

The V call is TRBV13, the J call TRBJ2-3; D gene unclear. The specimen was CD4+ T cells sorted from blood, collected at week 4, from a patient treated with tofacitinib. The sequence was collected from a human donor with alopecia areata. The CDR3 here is CASSLLDTQYF. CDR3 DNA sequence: TGTGCCAGCAGCCTCTTAGATACGCAGTATTTT.